One TCR beta chain is described in this entry. Per germline, CDR1 SNHLY and CDR2 FYNNEI. CDR3 length: 14 amino acids. The V end was cut by 7 bases, the J end by 4 bases, with 16 bases between. TCRdb's copy holds only in-frame clones and misses some; the assay was immunoSEQ multiplex PCR. This sample has around 200,000 clones, with under 90% found just once. This record comes from a study of blood T cell repertoires in COVID-19. For the study at large: Some COVID-19 samples were acute and others convalescent; all came from the United States, Italy and Spain.

The chain is built from TRBV2 and TRBJ1-2, with D perhaps TRBD1 (6 bases). The TCR was taken from a human donor in a cohort sampled during active COVID-19. The material sequenced was peripheral blood. CDR3 nucleotides: TGTGCCAGCACTGGGGGGGCGACCTCCTATGGCTACACCTTC. This sequence encodes CASTGGATSYGYTF. Together with reference TRBV2 and TRBJ1-2, the CDR3 gives the full variable domain: EPEVTQTPSHQVTQMGQEVILRCVPISNHLYFYWYRQILGQKVEFLVSFYNNEISEKSEIFDDQFSVERPDGSNFTLKIRSTKLEDSAMYFCASTGGATSYGYTFGSGTRLTVV.